This T cell receptor beta chain stems from a study of OX40 agonist ivuxolimab in advanced cancers. With regard to the full study: Ivuxolimab was an agonistic, fully human IgG2 monoclonal antibody directed against OX40 (CD134), a costimulatory receptor. The purpose of peripheral TCRbeta sequencing was to test whether ivuxolimab changed TCR sequence diversity and led to clonal T-cell expansion. The monotherapy dose-escalation portion (N ≈ 50 patients) of the phase I ivuxolimab trial is reported in the paper. Three dose-escalation patients achieved partial responses, one with hepatocellular carcinoma and two with cutaneous melanoma. Of the 50 to 55 dose-escalation patients, hepatocellular carcinoma was present in approximately 20, melanoma in around 15, renal cell carcinoma in 9 and head and neck cancer in 9. Prior anti-PD-1, anti-PD-L1 or anti-CTLA-4 therapy was permitted, and checkpoint inhibitors had been received by around 40% of dose-escalation patients. Intravenous ivuxolimab was administered to patients every 2 weeks at six dose levels: 0.01, 0.1, 0.3, 1.5, 3 and 10 mg/kg. In the dose-escalation cohort, 75% to 90% of patients were male, and the mean age was roughly 60 years with a range of roughly 20 to 79. Study-level results and caveats: In the 0.1-3.0 mg/kg groups, partial responders were among the patients with the lowest normalized peripheral clonal expansion, particularly in CD8+ T cells. Low levels of normalized T-cell clonal expansion were also seen in some patients who did not respond. After ivuxolimab, more expanded clones were found on average in CD8+ T cells than in CD4+ T cells. Antigen specificity was not determined for the clonally expanded peripheral T cells. At doses from 0.1 to 3.0 mg/kg, clonal expansion was seen in both CD4+ and CD8+ blood T cells between baseline and week 6.

V and J are trimmed by 6 bases and 1 base, and the gene matches miss 8 bases of the junction. The CDR3 sequence holds 15 residues, the cysteine and phenylalanine included. Of the read, only the CDR3 DNA is kept; its 45 bases are in frame from base 1. CDR1 and CDR2, looked up from the germline V gene (reference sequence), are LNHDA and SQIVND. Genomic DNA was isolated from the sorted cells so that the TCRbeta CDR3 region could be sequenced. The immunoSEQ Assay was used for sequencing of TCRbeta CDR3 regions. Held by TCRdb, this immuneACCESS table contains in-frame sequences only and omits some clones. Under half of the omission traces to an unresolved V gene where checked; the cause of the rest is unknown. Across this sample there are 60,000 or so clones, with 65% to 90% seen only once. The top ten clonotypes cover about 2.4% of the sample. Of note for this clone: This receptor's antigen is unknown. No base quality information exists; no much larger clone differs at one position.

The trial excluded patients who had a history of autoimmune disease or were on systemic immunosuppression. Peripheral blood for TCR sequencing was drawn from every dose cohort at baseline, at cycle 4 day 1 and at cycle 7 day 1. Samples came from an open-label, multicenter, first-in-human phase I dose-escalation trial of ivuxolimab. The trial enrolled adults with locally advanced or metastatic head and neck squamous cell, hepatocellular, melanoma or renal cell carcinoma. Before TCR sequencing, CD4+ T cells and CD8+ T cells were sorted from peripheral blood as separate populations. The chain links TRBV19 with TRBJ2-5; 7 nucleotides in the junction match TRBD1. Sequenced material: CD4+ or CD8+ T cells sorted from blood, taken in a trial of the OX40 agonist ivuxolimab. This sequence originates from an adult with an advanced solid tumor such as melanoma, head and neck, liver or kidney cancer. CDR3 sequence: CASRGTGTAQETQYF. The DNA reads as follows: TGTGCCAGTAGGGGTACCGGGACAGCCCAAGAGACCCAGTACTTC.